This T cell receptor (beta chain) was documented in a study of cytomegalovirus exposure and HLA in healthy donors. The study, taken as a whole, reports: The authors enumerated some 170 TCR beta chains as linked to cytomegalovirus.

CDR3 size: 13 residues. Looked up from germline, CDR1 is GTSNPN and CDR2 is SVGIG (reference sequence). Trimming pared 6 bases from V and 6 bases from J, leaving 14 bases between. Turning to this clone: Its antigen is as yet unknown.

Libraries were prepared by immunoSEQ multiplex PCR; TCRdb keeps only in-frame clonotypes and omits some of them. In the table there are some 120,000 clones, under 90% of which are singletons. The donors belonged to the roughly 130-subject validation cohort, separate from the 666-subject first cohort. This chain links TRBV30 with TRBJ2-2; possibly TRBD2 for D (6 bases). The sample comprised PBMCs. This clonotype was sampled from a woman in her 30s in good health and CMV-seronegative. This CDR3 reads CACQPRESGELFF. Here the CDR3 DNA reads TGTGCCTGCCAACCGCGGGAATCCGGGGAGCTGTTTTTT.